Listed below are T cell receptor beta chains from one sample, sequenced in a study of blood T cells in healthy people across ages. TCRdb re-called the 5' RACE reads with MiXCR, one entry per CDR3 protein. This table has around 600,000 distinct CDR3 sequences, less than 60% appearing once. The sample was blood. The origin of the receptors is a man aged 80 or over in good health. Each CDR3 is given with its conserved first and last residue. A D gene is named only where the DNA matches it firmly. The size of a clone is reported for some rows only, either as once, few or many, or as a class for expanded clones.

clone size: few
CDR3 length: 15
D gene: TRBD1
V gene: TRBV12-3/TRBV12-4
J gene: TRBJ2-3
CDR3 protein: CASTHPNRGPDTQYF
CDR3 DNA: TGTGCCAGCACCCACCCCAACAGGGGTCCAGATACGCAGTATTTT

clone size: .
CDR3 length: 15
D gene: TRBD2
V gene: TRBV7-3
J gene: TRBJ2-3
CDR3 protein: CASSYSGRGLDTQYF
CDR3 DNA: TGTGCCAGCAGCTATAGCGGGAGGGGGTTGGATACGCAGTATTTT

clone size: many
CDR3 length: 13
D gene: TRBD1
V gene: TRBV29-1
J gene: TRBJ2-1
CDR3 protein: CSVEGQGAGEQFF
CDR3 DNA: TGCAGCGTTGAAGGACAGGGGGCAGGAGAGCAGTTCTTC

clone size: .
CDR3 length: 13
D gene: .
V gene: TRBV28
J gene: TRBJ2-1
CDR3 protein: CASSQGTNNEQFF
CDR3 DNA: TGTGCCAGCAGTCAGGGGACGAACAATGAGCAGTTCTTC

clone size: .
CDR3 length: 15
D gene: TRBD1
V gene: TRBV7-9
J gene: TRBJ1-4
CDR3 protein: CASSLAGTVTEKLFF
CDR3 DNA: TGTGCCAGCAGCCTCGCCGGGACAGTGACTGAAAAACTGTTTTTT

clone size: .
CDR3 length: 16
D gene: TRBD2
V gene: TRBV20-1
J gene: TRBJ2-3
CDR3 protein: CSAPAGLAGGADTQYF
CDR3 DNA: TGCAGTGCCCCCGCAGGGCTAGCGGGAGGGGCGGATACGCAGTATTTT

clone size: .
CDR3 length: 17
D gene: .
V gene: TRBV6-2/TRBV6-3
J gene: TRBJ2-3
CDR3 protein: CASSYEASVASTDTQYF
CDR3 DNA: TGTGCCAGCAGTTACGAGGCTAGCGTGGCCTCCACAGATACGCAGTATTTT

clone size: few
CDR3 length: 15
D gene: .
V gene: TRBV21-1
J gene: TRBJ2-3
CDR3 protein: CASSTQGPSTDTQYF
CDR3 DNA: TGTGCCAGCAGCACCCAGGGGCCTAGCACAGATACGCAGTATTTT

clone size: few
CDR3 length: 15
D gene: .
V gene: TRBV29-1
J gene: TRBJ2-5
CDR3 protein: CSVARGTISQETQYF
CDR3 DNA: TGCAGCGTTGCCCGAGGGACAATCTCCCAAGAGACCCAGTACTTC

clone size: .
CDR3 length: 14
D gene: TRBD1
V gene: TRBV24-1
J gene: TRBJ2-5
CDR3 protein: CATSATDRTYEKYF
CDR3 DNA: TGTGCCACCAGTGCCACGGACAGGACCTACGAGAAGTACTTC

clone size: once
CDR3 length: 11
D gene: .
V gene: TRBV20-1
J gene: TRBJ2-5
CDR3 protein: CSASESETQYF
CDR3 DNA: TGCAGTGCTAGCGAATCGGAGACCCAGTACTTC

clone size: .
CDR3 length: 14
D gene: TRBD2
V gene: TRBV11-3
J gene: TRBJ2-7
CDR3 protein: CASSLRGGFSEQYF
CDR3 DNA: TGTGCCAGCAGCTTACGCGGGGGGTTCTCCGAGCAGTACTTC

clone size: once
CDR3 length: 13
D gene: .
V gene: TRBV11-1
J gene: TRBJ1-1
CDR3 protein: CASSLMPNTEAFF
CDR3 DNA: TGTGCCAGCAGCTTAATGCCGAACACTGAAGCTTTCTTT

clone size: many
CDR3 length: 11
D gene: .
V gene: TRBV6-5
J gene: TRBJ2-1
CDR3 protein: CASTGYNEQFF
CDR3 DNA: TGTGCCAGCACCGGATACAATGAGCAGTTCTTC

clone size: .
CDR3 length: 15
D gene: .
V gene: TRBV20-1
J gene: TRBJ2-3
CDR3 protein: CSAETGRESADTQYF
CDR3 DNA: TGCAGTGCAGAGACTGGACGGGAATCGGCAGATACGCAGTATTTT

clone size: .
CDR3 length: 15
D gene: TRBD2
V gene: TRBV7-2
J gene: TRBJ2-1
CDR3 protein: CASSEASGVYNEQFF
CDR3 DNA: TGTGCCAGCAGCGAGGCTAGCGGGGTATACAATGAGCAGTTCTTC

clone size: .
CDR3 length: 15
D gene: .
V gene: TRBV7-2
J gene: TRBJ2-3
CDR3 protein: CASSLQGPGQDTQYF
CDR3 DNA: TGTGCCAGCAGCCTACAGGGACCGGGACAAGATACGCAGTATTTT

clone size: .
CDR3 length: 15
D gene: .
V gene: TRBV29-1
J gene: TRBJ2-1
CDR3 protein: CSVGRRTLLNNEQFF
CDR3 DNA: TGCAGCGTTGGTCGTCGAACACTCCTCAACAATGAGCAGTTCTTC

clone size: .
CDR3 length: 15
D gene: .
V gene: TRBV4-2
J gene: TRBJ2-7
CDR3 protein: CASSQDAIARSEQYF
CDR3 DNA: TGTGCCAGCAGCCAAGATGCTATAGCTCGCTCCGAGCAGTACTTC

clone size: .
CDR3 length: 15
D gene: TRBD2
V gene: TRBV7-2
J gene: TRBJ2-2
CDR3 protein: CASSLSGTDTGELFF
CDR3 DNA: TGTGCCAGCAGCTTAAGCGGGACCGACACCGGGGAGCTGTTTTTT

clone size: .
CDR3 length: 14
D gene: TRBD2
V gene: TRBV28
J gene: TRBJ2-1
CDR3 protein: CASSSAGGRNEQFF
CDR3 DNA: TGTGCCAGCAGTTCTGCTGGCGGGAGGAATGAGCAGTTCTTC

clone size: .
CDR3 length: 15
D gene: .
V gene: TRBV12-3/TRBV12-4
J gene: TRBJ2-3
CDR3 protein: CASTLTGQSTDTQYF
CDR3 DNA: TGTGCCAGCACCTTGACAGGACAAAGCACAGATACGCAGTATTTT

clone size: .
CDR3 length: 14
D gene: TRBD1
V gene: TRBV9
J gene: TRBJ2-7
CDR3 protein: CASSRDRGSYEQYF
CDR3 DNA: TGTGCCAGCAGCCGGGACAGGGGTAGCTACGAGCAGTACTTC

clone size: few
CDR3 length: 17
D gene: TRBD1
V gene: TRBV6-5
J gene: TRBJ1-4
CDR3 protein: CASSYTGGTATNEKLFF
CDR3 DNA: TGTGCCAGCAGTTACACAGGGGGCACTGCAACTAATGAAAAACTGTTTTTT

clone size: .
CDR3 length: 17
D gene: TRBD1
V gene: TRBV6-5
J gene: TRBJ1-4
CDR3 protein: CASSSTPGQGPIGELFF
CDR3 DNA: TGTGCCAGCAGTTCCACCCCGGGACAGGGCCCTATTGGTGAACTGTTTTTT

clone size: .
CDR3 length: 16
D gene: .
V gene: TRBV4-3
J gene: TRBJ2-6
CDR3 protein: CASSRGSNTGANVLTF
CDR3 DNA: TGCGCCAGCAGCCGGGGCAGCAACACTGGGGCCAACGTCCTGACTTTC

clone size: .
CDR3 length: 14
D gene: .
V gene: TRBV6-5
J gene: TRBJ2-7
CDR3 protein: CANSYPVGTYEQYF
CDR3 DNA: TGTGCCAACAGTTACCCCGTAGGGACCTACGAGCAGTACTTC

clone size: few
CDR3 length: 15
D gene: TRBD1
V gene: TRBV20-1
J gene: TRBJ2-3
CDR3 protein: CSATPGTGFGDTQYF
CDR3 DNA: TGCAGTGCTACCCCCGGGACAGGCTTTGGGGATACGCAGTATTTT

clone size: .
CDR3 length: 13
D gene: .
V gene: TRBV20-1
J gene: TRBJ2-5
CDR3 protein: CSASPNLEETQYF
CDR3 DNA: TGCAGTGCTAGTCCCAACCTGGAGGAGACCCAGTACTTC

clone size: .
CDR3 length: 15
D gene: .
V gene: TRBV28
J gene: TRBJ2-6
CDR3 protein: CASSSHSSGANVLTF
CDR3 DNA: TGTGCCAGCAGTTCACACAGCTCTGGGGCCAACGTCCTGACTTTC

clone size: few
CDR3 length: 15
D gene: .
V gene: TRBV20-1
J gene: TRBJ2-1
CDR3 protein: CSASIYSPPYNEQFF
CDR3 DNA: TGCAGTGCTAGTATTTACTCACCACCCTACAATGAGCAGTTCTTC